This is a list of T cell receptor beta chains from one sample in a study of T cells in Graves' hyperthyroidism and ophthalmopathy. Each CDR3 protein gets one entry after TCRdb re-called the multiplex PCR reads with MiXCR. The repertoire holds 490,000 or so distinct CDR3 sequences, 22% seen once, with approximately 49% in the top ten. The sequenced sample consisted of blood. The receptors shown here come from a woman between 70 and 85 years old with Graves' ophthalmopathy. Each CDR3 is given without its conserved first and last residue. Where a row states a size, it is once, few, many or the class of an expanded clone; other rows omit it.

CDR3: ASGPSDTIY
length: 9
V: TRBV6-1
size: -
J: TRBJ1-3

CDR3: ASSPGHPAGYT
length: 11
V: TRBV18
size: many
J: TRBJ1-2

CDR3: ASIVAGGNEQF
length: 11
V: TRBV2
size: many
J: TRBJ2-1

CDR3: ASSYRGTGGTNEKLF
length: 15
V: TRBV6-9
size: -
J: TRBJ1-4

CDR3: SARWGANEQY
length: 10
V: TRBV20-1
size: few
J: TRBJ2-7

CDR3: SARASSGSPHEQF
length: 13
V: TRBV20-1
size: -
J: TRBJ2-1

CDR3: ASSLKHKQPRH
length: 11
V: TRBV11-3
size: once
J: TRBJ1-5

CDR3: TWSVRIGLDEQY
length: 12
V: TRBV30
size: -
J: TRBJ2-7

CDR3: SGRTGGSYEQY
length: 11
V: TRBV29-1
size: -
J: TRBJ2-7

CDR3: ASSAGTGYQETQY
length: 13
V: TRBV7-3
size: -
J: TRBJ2-5

CDR3: ASSRRPNANYGYT
length: 13
V: TRBV6-1
size: many
J: TRBJ1-2

CDR3: AISGTPGTSGPRSLTDTQY
length: 19
V: TRBV10-3
size: -
J: TRBJ2-3

CDR3: ASSLLGQANQPQH
length: 13
V: TRBV27
size: -
J: TRBJ1-5

CDR3: ASSGDRRTNTGELF
length: 14
V: TRBV18
size: many
J: TRBJ2-2

CDR3: AISESTVSTDTQY
length: 13
V: TRBV10-3
size: -
J: TRBJ2-3